This TCR beta chain was retrieved from a study of T cell responses to AZD1222 COVID-19 vaccine. The CDR3 consists of 14 residues. Trimming cost V 1 base and J 5 bases, with 11 bases left between them. The germline gives CDR1 SEHNR, CDR2 FQNEAQ (reference sequence). General study findings and limits: Recipients of AZD1222 seropositive at baseline numbered only 6 or 7. Donors were largely white British and mainly female; clonal diversity was possibly underestimated. The reported proportion of spike-specific TCRs targeting unmutated variant regions was nearly half.

A note on this clone: The antigen is undetermined.

Only in-frame clones appear in the TCRdb table, and some are missing; sequencing was by immunoSEQ multiplex PCR. Of more than 95,000 clones detected, roughly 89% appear once; the ten largest clones hold around 10%. This chain uses TRBV7-9 with TRBJ2-5; tentative D call: TRBD1 (7 bases). The receptor's source is an adult in good health. The material sequenced was peripheral blood, taken on day 0 of MenACWY control vaccination. The DNA for the CDR3 is TGTGCCAGCAGCTTAGTGACAGGGAGGGAGACCCAGTACTTC. Protein product: CASSLVTGRETQYF.